This T cell receptor (beta chain) originates from a study of blood T cell repertoires in COVID-19. Overall study context: Spain, Italy and the United States supplied samples that represented acute and convalescent COVID-19. T cells, B-cell-depleted T cells, or PBMCs provided the cDNA or gDNA that served as material.

Measured with immunoSEQ multiplex PCR; TCRdb has only the in-frame clones, and not every one. The sample consists of a few hundred thousand clones, roughly 89% of them appearing once. Trimming took 2 bases from V and 3 from J; bases not matched to a gene: 3. This CDR3 region has 15 residues. Germline CDR1 is SGHTA and CDR2 is FQGNSA. This chain uses TRBV7-2 with TRBJ2-1; 8 nucleotides align to TRBD2. This receptor was identified in a woman younger than 45 who had recovered from COVID-19. The sequencing sample was made of PBMCs or T cells enriched from blood (not recorded which). CDR3 DNA sequence: TGTGCCAGCAGCTTATCTAGCGGGCTCTACAATGAGCAGTTCTTC. This translates into CASSLSSGLYNEQFF.